These 30 T cell receptor beta chains came from one sample sequenced in a study of identical twins. Each CDR3 protein gets one entry after TCRdb re-called the 5' RACE reads with MiXCR. This table holds 500,000 to 700,000 distinct CDR3 sequences, under 8.5% found once. These same records also appear under a second study, on yellow fever vaccine responses in identical twins.

The sequencing sample was made of PBMCs. The receptors shown here come from a woman aged 18-29 years in good health.

The chain combines TRBV6-5 with TRBJ2-7; 9 bases are shared with TRBD1. Germline values: CDR1 MNHEY, CDR2 SVGAGI. There are 15 residues in the CDR3. The ends lost 2 bases at V and 5 bases at J; junction bases unmatched: 7. The CDR3 nucleotides are TGTGCCAGCAGTTACGAGCGACAGGGGGTGCACGAGCAGTACTTC. It is translated as CASSYERQGVHEQYF.

This clonotype has just a few counts. The V call is TRBV28, the J call TRBJ2-1, with TRBD1 matching 7 bases. Germline CDR1 is MDHEN and CDR2 is SYDVKM. With V trimmed by 6 bases and J by 2 bases, 4 bases remained unmatched. The CDR3 is 14 residues long. The CDR3 is CASSHGTAYNEQFF. CDR3 nucleotide sequence: TGTGCCAGCAGCCACGGGACAGCCTACAATGAGCAGTTCTTC. The whole variable domain, filled in from reference TRBV28 and TRBJ2-1, reads DVKVTQSSRYLVKRTGEKVFLECVQDMDHENMFWYRQDPGLGLRLIYFSYDVKMKEKGDIPEGYSVSREKKERFSLILESASTNQTSMYLCASSHGTAYNEQFFGPGTRLTVL.

This clonotype was seen a few times. The genes are TRBV12-3 or TRBV12-4 and TRBJ1-2; D ambiguous. The CDR3 is 12 residues long. Trimming stripped 5 bases from V and 5 bases from J, with 9 bases between. CDR3 region: CASSQTEYGYTF. The CDR3 coding sequence is TGTGCCAGCAGTCAGACGGAGTATGGCTACACCTTC.

This clonotype has only a few counts. V gene TRBV11-2 combines with J gene TRBJ2-1, with 9 nucleotides matching TRBD1. This CDR3 contains 16 residues. The trim removed 6 bases at V and 1 base at J, leaving 7 bases unmatched. CDR1 is SGHAT, CDR2 FQNNGV, per germline. In DNA, the CDR3 is TGTGCCAGCAGTAACCGGACAGGGGCTTCCTACAATGAGCAGTTCTTC. Amino acid sequence: CASSNRTGASYNEQFF.

This clonotype came up a few times. J is TRBJ1-1 and V is TRBV7-8; D is ambiguous. Per germline, CDR1 SGHVS and CDR2 FQNEAQ. CDR3 size: 13 residues. V gave up 6 bases and J gave up 7 bases, with 15 bases separating them. The CDR3 nucleotides are TGTGCCAGCAGTGAGAGAGGGCCGGATGAAGCTTTCTTT. Translated: CASSERGPDEAFF. Supplemented by reference TRBV7-8 and TRBJ1-1, the full variable domain reads GAGVSQSPRYKVAKRGQDVALRCDPISGHVSLFWYQQALGQGPEFLTYFQNEAQLDKSGLPSDRFFAERPEGSVSTLKIQRTQQEDSAVYLCASSERGPDEAFFGQGTRLTVV.

This clonotype showed up just a few times. This chain links TRBV25-1 with TRBJ1-5; D might be TRBD1 (5 bases). V was pared by 3 bases and J by 5 bases, with 8 bases between. This CDR3 has 13 residues. The germline gives CDR1 MGHDK, CDR2 SYGVNS. DNA for the CDR3: TGTGCCAGCAGTGACGGGGCCTATCAGCCCCAGCATTTT. Its protein is CASSDGAYQPQHF.

Only a few counts were recorded for this clonotype. V and J are TRBV24-1 and TRBJ2-2, with 9 bases aligning to TRBD1. V trimming: 4 bases; J trimming: 7 bases; junction bases outside the gene matches: 6. The CDR3 is made up of 15 amino acids. Germline CDR1 and CDR2: KGHDR and SFDVKD. This chain's CDR3 is CATSDRDRVHGELFF. In DNA form, the CDR3 reads TGTGCCACCAGTGACCGGGACAGGGTTCACGGGGAGCTGTTTTTT.

This clonotype has ten or more counts. This chain links TRBV5-1 with TRBJ2-2, with D perhaps TRBD1 or TRBD2 (5 bases each). The V end lost 5 bases, the J end lost 6 bases, and 17 bases lay between the germline ends. The CDR3 runs to 15 residues. Germline CDR1 reads SGHRS; CDR2 reads YFSETQ. In DNA form, the CDR3 reads TGCGCCAGCAGAAAATCGGGACCCAACCCCGGGGAGCTGTTTTTT. Translated, it gives CASRKSGPNPGELFF.

This rearrangement joins TRBV6-5 to TRBJ2-7; D gene uncertain. CDR1 is MNHEY and CDR2 is SVGAGI in the germline V gene. V was cut by 0 bases and J by 1 base, with 13 bases left in between. The CDR3 covers 16 residues. CDR3 protein: CASSYSYLARSYEQYF. Here the CDR3 DNA reads TGTGCCAGCAGTTACTCGTATCTTGCCAGATCCTACGAGCAGTACTTC.

This clonotype has at least ten counts. The V gene is TRBV6-1, the J gene TRBJ2-7; D may be TRBD2 (5 bases). V was pared by 6 bases and J by 0 bases, with 15 bases between. CDR3 length: 15 residues. CDR1 MNHNS and CDR2 SASEGT come from the germline V gene. The CDR3 DNA is TGTGCCAGCAGACCACGACTACCCACCTCCTACGAGCAGTACTTC. This sequence encodes CASRPRLPTSYEQYF.

This clonotype was counted between two and nine times. The rearrangement joins TRBV14 to TRBJ2-5; 9 nucleotides line up with TRBD2. The CDR3 loop spans 14 amino acids. Germline CDR1 reads SGHDN; CDR2 reads FVKESK. The V gene end was trimmed by 3 bases and the J gene end by 9 bases; junction bases not matched to a gene: 8. The DNA of the CDR3 is TGTGCCAGCAGCCAGTTAGCGGGGGAAGGGGCCCAGTACTTC. Protein product: CASSQLAGEGAQYF.

There are many counts of this clonotype. The CDR3: CASSSRQGDTEAFF. CDR3 coding DNA: TGCGCCAGCAGTTCGAGACAGGGGGACACTGAAGCTTTCTTT. The rearrangement joins TRBV5-1 to TRBJ1-1; TRBD1 agrees at 9 bases. The junction had 5 bases not matched to a gene; V was cut back by 5 bases and J by 3 bases. This CDR3 has 14 amino acids. CDR1 is SGHRS and CDR2 is YFSETQ in the germline V gene.

V is TRBV7-2 and J is TRBJ2-7; 7 bases line up with TRBD2. V dropped 1 base and J dropped 2; count of bases not matched to a gene: 5. In germline, CDR1 is SGHTA, CDR2 FQGNSA. This CDR3 is 15 amino acids long. CDR3 protein: CASSLVRERTYEQYF. The DNA of the CDR3 is TGTGCCAGCAGCTTAGTGCGGGAGCGTACCTACGAGCAGTACTTC.

The V gene is TRBV7-9, the J gene TRBJ1-6; 7 bases fit TRBD1. Germline CDR1 and CDR2: SEHNR and FQNEAQ (reference sequence). The CDR3 totals 16 residues. Losses at the gene ends were 7 bases for V and 8 bases for J; bases not matched to a gene: 14. CDR3: CASIDQTGDRDSPLHF. CDR3 nucleotide sequence: TGTGCCAGCATCGACCAAACCGGGGACAGAGATTCACCCCTCCACTTT.

The table lists this clonotype with many counts. The rearrangement links TRBV28 to TRBJ2-3; 10 bases are shared with TRBD2. Germline lookup yields CDR1 MDHEN and CDR2 SYDVKM. The V gene end was trimmed by 2 bases and the J gene end by 6 bases; junction bases not matched to a gene: 2. The CDR3 runs 14 residues. Here the CDR3 reads CASSLLAGDDTQYF. The DNA for the CDR3 is TGTGCCAGCAGTTTACTAGCGGGAGACGATACGCAGTATTTT.

This clonotype was seen repeatedly, ten times or more. This sequence joins TRBV9 and TRBJ2-1; TRBD2 aligns across 8 bases. Germline V CDR1 and CDR2: SGDLS, YYNGEE. The CDR3 has 18 amino acids. V shed 0 bases and J 3 bases; nucleotides not matched to a gene: 11. Written as DNA, the CDR3 is TGTGCCAGCAGCGTAGGGGATAGCGGGGCCATCCTCTACAATGAGCAGTTCTTC. This sequence encodes CASSVGDSGAILYNEQFF.

This clonotype was counted at least ten times. The gene calls are TRBV12-3 or TRBV12-4 and TRBJ2-5; D unresolved. There are 13 residues in the CDR3. Trimming removed 3 bases from V and 2 bases from J, with 7 bases in between. The chain's CDR3 is CASSFSSQETQYF. CDR3 nucleotides: TGTGCCAGCAGTTTTTCCTCACAAGAGACCCAGTACTTC.

This clonotype was recorded at least ten times. The J gene is TRBJ2-3, the V gene TRBV4-1, with 8 bases matching TRBD1. Germline loops: CDR1 MGHRA, CDR2 YSYEKL. Trimming took 3 bases from V and 4 from J; bases not matched to a gene: 9. CDR3 length: 16 residues. DNA of the CDR3: TGCGCCAGCAGCCAGTCACCGGGACAGGCCCCAGATACGCAGTATTTT. It yields the protein CASSQSPGQAPDTQYF.

This clonotype has at least ten counts. The chain joins TRBV29-1 to TRBJ2-2; unclear D gene. CDR3 length: 15 residues. V was cut by 6 bases and J by 3 bases, with 17 bases left in between. Germline-derived CDR1 and CDR2 are SQVTM and ANQGSEA. CDR3 amino acids: CSVRDFTRDTGELFF. Written as DNA, the CDR3 is TGCAGCGTGAGAGATTTTACTCGAGACACCGGGGAGCTGTTTTTT.

This clonotype was detected a few times. The CDR3 loop reads CASSLLPQFQETQYF. In DNA, the CDR3 is TGCGCCAGCAGCTTGCTGCCCCAGTTTCAAGAGACCCAGTACTTC. J is TRBJ2-5 and V is TRBV5-1; no clear D. The CDR3 length is 15 residues. The V and J ends lost 1 base and 2 bases respectively, with 12 bases between them. Germline V gene sequence: CDR1 SGHRS, CDR2 YFSETQ.

The chain has TRBV12-3 or TRBV12-4 and TRBJ2-7, with a tentative D call TRBD2 (6 bases). The CDR3 extends over 14 amino acids. Deletions cut 3 bases from V and 0 bases from J, with 9 bases between. DNA for the CDR3: TGTGCCAGCAGTTTTGGCGGGATCTCCTACGAGCAGTACTTC. It yields the protein CASSFGGISYEQYF.

V gene TRBV9 combines with J gene TRBJ2-7; TRBD2 aligns across 9 bases. The trim removed 5 bases at V and 2 bases at J, leaving 2 bases unmatched. The germline V gene has CDR1 SGDLS and CDR2 YYNGEE. CDR3 length: 13 amino acids. The DNA of the CDR3 is TGTGCCAGCAGTGCGGGAGGGGCCTACGAGCAGTACTTC. It specifies CASSAGGAYEQYF.

This clonotype appeared many times. The chain employs TRBV24-1 and TRBJ2-1, with TRBD2 matching 15 bases. The CDR3 consists of 17 residues. Germline V gives CDR1 KGHDR, CDR2 SFDVKD. Trimming cost V 3 bases and J 4 bases; bases outside gene matches: 3. CDR3 region: CATSDVGLAGGYNEQFF. The CDR3 DNA reads TGTGCCACCAGTGATGTTGGACTAGCGGGAGGGTACAATGAGCAGTTCTTC.

This clonotype was detected many times. The CDR3 here is CASSRQGGGQETQYF. The CDR3 DNA is TGTGCCAGCAGTCGACAGGGTGGAGGTCAAGAGACCCAGTACTTC. The chain combines TRBV2 with TRBJ2-5, with 7 bases aligning to TRBD1. This CDR3 comprises 15 residues. The ends lost 5 bases at V and 2 bases at J; junction bases unmatched: 8. CDR1 is SNHLY, CDR2 FYNNEI, per germline.

Ten or more counts support this clonotype. The chain links TRBV15 to TRBJ2-3; TRBD1 or TRBD2 may be the D gene (5 bases each). The length of the CDR3 is 15 residues. Deletions cut 0 bases from V and 2 bases from J, with 9 bases between. CDR1 LNHNV and CDR2 YYDKDF come from the germline V gene (reference sequence). The CDR3 bases are TGTGCCACCAGCAGAGACCCGGGGCACACAGATACGCAGTATTTT. Protein product: CATSRDPGHTDTQYF. Based on the CDR3 plus reference TRBV15 and TRBJ2-3, the full variable domain is DAMVIQNPRYQVTQFGKPVTLSCSQTLNHNVMYWYQQKSSQAPKLLFHYYDKDFNNEADTPDNFQSRRPNTSFCFLDIRSPGLGDTAMYLCATSRDPGHTDTQYFGPGTRLTVL.

This chain connects TRBV20-1 to TRBJ2-5; D might be TRBD2 (6 bases). Germline lookup yields CDR1 DFQATT and CDR2 SNEGSKA (reference sequence). CDR3 length: 14 amino acids. V was trimmed by 1 base and J by 4 bases, leaving 13 bases between them. CDR3 region: CSARVAGSRETQYF. In DNA form, the CDR3 reads TGCAGTGCTAGAGTCGCGGGATCGAGAGAGACCCAGTACTTC.

The V and J genes are TRBV21-1 and TRBJ2-4; TRBD1, the D gene given by the table, was not confirmed from the DNA. TRBV21-1 is a pseudogene locus. This CDR3 contains 17 residues. Here the CDR3 DNA reads TGTGCCAGCAGGGGGGAGAGACAATGGTTAGCCAAAAACATTCAGTACTTC. Translating it yields CASRGERQWLAKNIQYF.

In this sample, this clonotype turned up many times. The chain combines TRBV12-3 or TRBV12-4 with TRBJ1-2; D remains unclear. CDR3 size: 15 residues. Deletions cut 5 bases from V and 0 bases from J, with 13 bases between. The CDR3 nucleotides are TGTGCCAGCAGTCCTCAAGGTACTACTAACTATGGCTACACCTTC. It specifies CASSPQGTTNYGYTF.

The count of this clonotype is one. V usage is TRBV13 and J usage is TRBJ1-1; D is undetermined. V was cut by 5 bases and J by 7 bases, with 11 bases left in between. This CDR3 spans 12 amino acids. Germline CDR1 reads PRHDT; CDR2 reads FYEKMQ (reference sequence). In nucleotides, the CDR3 is TGTGCCAGCAGCACCTACAGAGATGAAGCTTTCTTT. Translated, it gives CASSTYRDEAFF.

This clonotype was observed a few times. This rearrangement joins TRBV20-1 to TRBJ2-7, with D possibly called TRBD1 or TRBD2 (5 bases each). CDR3 size: 15 residues. The V gene's germline CDR1 is DFQATT and CDR2 SNEGSKA (reference sequence). Deletions cut 2 bases from V and 2 bases from J, with 16 bases between. DNA of the CDR3: TGCAGTGCTAGACCGGGACGGCATGACCCCTACGAGCAGTACGTC. Translation: CSARPGRHDPYEQYV.